This entry describes one T cell receptor (beta chain). The trim removed 7 bases at V and 2 bases at J, leaving 15 bases unmatched. The germline gives CDR1 LNHDA, CDR2 SQIVND (reference sequence). This CDR3 contains 17 residues. Random hexamers served to reverse transcribe roughly 0.45 to 1 ug RNA. TCRdb reprocessed the immunoSEQ multiplex PCR reads with MiXCR, giving one entry per CDR3 protein. The profile covers 150,000 or so distinct CDR3 sequences, with 85% to 95% appearing a single time and around 0.13% taken by the ten largest. The TEMRA cells underwent FACS enrichment, while the CD8+ and CD4+ T cells underwent negative isolation. The data originate from a study of CD8 T cells in Susac syndrome.

The clonotype was recovered from a human donor in good health. V and J are TRBV19 and TRBJ2-5, with TRBD2 matching over 8 bases. What was sequenced was CD4+ T cells from PBMCs. The CDR3 loop is CASKVLSGGPLQETQYF. DNA for the CDR3: TGTGCCAGTAAGGTGTTGAGCGGGGGCCCTCTACAAGAGACCCAGTACTTC.